Each of the 7 T cell receptor beta chains below was sequenced from the same sample in a study of T cell repertoires in cytomegalovirus infection. TCRdb re-analysed the reads in MiXCR, keeping a single row per CDR3 protein. This table has around 530,000 distinct CDR3 sequences, more than 25% appearing once. Material for sequencing was PBMCs. These receptors originate from a human donor in good health (CMV status not recorded). Some clones in this sample may be carry-over from other donors' samples.

V usage is TRBV10-3 and J usage is TRBJ1-1, with D possibly being TRBD1 (5 bases). The CDR3 totals 13 residues. Trimming stripped 5 bases from V and 3 bases from J, with 10 bases between. Germline V gene sequence: CDR1 ENHRY, CDR2 SYGVKD. CDR3 nucleotides: TGTGCCATCAGTCAGGGTGGGGACACTGAAGCTTTCTTT. Translated: CAISQGGDTEAFF.

The CDR3 sequence: CSAATSGSTDTQYF. The CDR3 nucleotides read TGCAGTGCTGCGACTAGCGGGAGTACAGATACGCAGTATTTT. This sequence joins TRBV20-1 and TRBJ2-3; TRBD2 aligns across 12 bases. Unmatched junction bases numbered 3, after V lost 5 bases and J lost 3 bases. Germline loops: CDR1 DFQATT, CDR2 SNEGSKA (reference sequence). CDR3 length: 14 residues.

In this sample, this clonotype turned up a few times. The V call is TRBV4-1, the J call TRBJ2-3, with 9 bases lining up with TRBD1. V was clipped by 3 bases and J by 3 bases; unmatched bases: 7. CDR3 length equals 16 residues. Germline assignment: CDR1 MGHRA and CDR2 YSYEKL. CDR3 loop: CASSQAPGQGTDTQYF. CDR3 coding DNA: TGCGCCAGCAGCCAGGCGCCGGGACAGGGAACAGATACGCAGTATTTT.

This clonotype occurred many times. The rearrangement joins TRBV7-2 to TRBJ2-5; D tentatively fits TRBD1 or TRBD2 (7 bases each). The CDR3 is 14 amino acids. V was trimmed by 0 bases and J by 5 bases, leaving 10 bases between them. Germline V gives CDR1 SGHTA, CDR2 FQGNSA. CDR3 sequence: CASSLAQGGETQYF. For the CDR3, the DNA is TGTGCCAGCAGCTTAGCCCAGGGGGGGGAGACCCAGTACTTC.

V gene TRBV7-2 combines with J gene TRBJ2-5, with D possibly matching TRBD1 (5 bases). CDR1 SGHTA and CDR2 FQGNSA come from the germline V gene. The CDR3 extends over 16 amino acids. V was shortened by 5 bases and J by 4 bases, with 20 bases between the two germline ends. The CDR3 loop reads CASSARPGWVGETQYF. The CDR3 DNA reads TGTGCCAGCAGCGCGAGGCCAGGGTGGGTGGGAGAGACCCAGTACTTC.

This clonotype was counted many times. J is TRBJ1-1 and V is TRBV7-8; D is unclear. The CDR3 has 12 amino acids. CDR1 and CDR2 from the germline V gene are SGHVS and FQNEAQ. Trimming took 3 bases from V and 4 from J, leaving 6 bases between them. CDR3 in amino acids: CASSFHSTEAFF. For the CDR3, the DNA is TGTGCCAGCAGCTTTCATAGCACTGAAGCTTTCTTT.

There are a few counts of this clonotype. The chain combines TRBV7-2 with TRBJ2-3; TRBD2 matches at 8 bases. This CDR3 has 16 residues. V gave up 2 bases and J gave up 7 bases; unmatched junction bases: 11. From germline, CDR1 is SGHTA and CDR2 FQGNSA. CDR3 bases: TGTGCCAGCAGCTTAAAGGGACTAGGGAGTTCAAATACGCAGTATTTT. Amino acids: CASSLKGLGSSNTQYF.